These 17 T cell receptor beta chains came from one sample sequenced in a study of resident and recirculating memory T cells in vitiligo. Only in-frame clones appear in the TCRdb table, and some are missing; sequencing was by immunoSEQ multiplex PCR. This table has 40,000 to 50,000 clones, around nine tenths appearing once. Sequencing input: blood. The receptors shown here come from a male donor with vitiligo.

This rearrangement joins TRBV11-2 to TRBJ2-1; maybe TRBD2 (6 bases). The CDR3 extends over 16 amino acids. V gave up 5 bases and J gave up 4 bases, with 18 bases separating them. CDR1 and CDR2 from the germline V gene are SGHAT and FQNNGV. The CDR3 reads CASSGRAGWTYNEQFF. Here the CDR3 DNA reads TGTGCCAGCAGCGGGCGGGCGGGATGGACTTACAATGAGCAGTTCTTC.

This chain joins TRBV7-7 and TRBJ2-5, with a tentative D call TRBD1 (5 bases). The DNA end favors TRBJ2-7, so the J call may be wrong. CDR1 and CDR2 (germline): SSHAT, FNYEAQ (reference sequence). This CDR3 contains 13 residues. DNA for the CDR3: TGTGCCAGCAGCCCCGACAGCTCCTACGAGCAGTACTTC. This encodes CASSPDSSYEQYF.

The rearrangement joins TRBV6-5 to TRBJ1-1; TRBD1 matches at 9 bases. The CDR3 is 15 residues long. Germline V lookup: CDR1 MNHEY, CDR2 SVGAGI. Trimming took 4 bases from V and 5 from J; bases not matched to a gene: 8. In DNA, the CDR3 is TGTGCCAGCAGTTTAGGACAGGGGTTTAGGACTGAAGCTTTCTTT. Protein sequence: CASSLGQGFRTEAFF.

J is TRBJ1-1 and V is TRBV7-9, with D tentatively TRBD1 (5 bases). Trimming stripped 8 bases from V and 7 bases from J, with 8 bases between. CDR1 is SEHNR, CDR2 FQNEAQ, per germline (reference sequence). The CDR3 runs 10 residues. The CDR3, as DNA: TGTGCCAGCGGGGGACTTGAAGCTTTCTTT. This encodes CASGGLEAFF. Full variable domain (outside the CDR3, taken from reference TRBV7-9 and TRBJ1-1): DTGVSQNPRHKITKRGQNVTFRCDPISEHNRLYWYRQTLGQGPEFLTYFQNEAQLEKSRLLSDRFSAERPKGSFSTLEIQRTEQGDSAMYLCASGGLEAFFGQGTRLTVV.

The chain carries TRBV19 and TRBJ1-5, with 7 positions matching TRBD1. CDR3 length equals 15 residues. V lost 3 bases and J lost 0; bases outside the gene matches: 2. The germline gives CDR1 LNHDA, CDR2 SQIVND (reference sequence). CDR3 sequence (DNA): TGTGCCAGTAGTATCGGGACAGCTAGCAATCAGCCCCAGCATTTT. It encodes CASSIGTASNQPQHF.

This sequence joins TRBV29-1 and TRBJ1-2; D is ambiguous. Trimming took off 1 base at V and 9 bases at J, with 9 bases between the two ends. The length of the CDR3 is 11 residues. The germline CDR1 and CDR2 sequences are SQVTM and ANQGSEA. The chain's CDR3 is CSVEVRQSYTF. The DNA for the CDR3 is TGCAGCGTTGAAGTGAGGCAAAGCTACACCTTC.

The CDR3 nucleotides read TGTGCCAGCACCTCTGGCGGGGGGATCACAGATACGCAGTATTTT. As protein: CASTSGGGITDTQYF. This sequence joins TRBV2 and TRBJ2-3; 8 positions match TRBD2. The germline gives CDR1 SNHLY, CDR2 FYNNEI. This CDR3 is built from 15 residues. The V gene end was trimmed by 7 bases and the J gene end by 2 bases; junction bases not matched to a gene: 8.

This chain uses TRBV2 with TRBJ1-2; D gene uncertain. The germline V gene has CDR1 SNHLY and CDR2 FYNNEI. The CDR3 runs 13 residues. V was trimmed by 6 bases and J by 5 bases, leaving 13 bases between them. The CDR3 reads CASSPSVPYGYTF. For the CDR3, the DNA is TGTGCCAGCAGCCCTAGCGTCCCTTATGGCTACACCTTC.

This clone was observed a single time. The chain combines TRBV2 with TRBJ1-3; D is perhaps TRBD1 (6 bases). Trimming removed 5 bases from V and 0 bases from J, with 11 bases in between. CDR1 is SNHLY and CDR2 is FYNNEI in the germline V gene. CDR3 length equals 15 residues. In DNA, the CDR3 is TGTGCCAGCAGTTTAGACAGGACCTCTGGAAACACCATATATTTT. Its translation: CASSLDRTSGNTIYF.

The chain has TRBV4-1 and TRBJ2-7, with 9 bases fitting TRBD2. Germline loops: CDR1 MGHRA, CDR2 YSYEKL. This CDR3 is 13 amino acids long. V shed 3 bases and J 12 bases; nucleotides not matched to a gene: 9. The DNA of the CDR3 is TGCGCCAGCAGCCACCCGATTAGCGGGGGTCTGTACTTC. This translates into CASSHPISGGLYF.

This clone has a single count. The chain is built from TRBV11-2 and TRBJ2-4, with a weak D call TRBD1 (5 bases). The germline gives CDR1 SGHAT, CDR2 FQNNGV. The CDR3 is made up of 19 amino acids. V lost 0 bases, J lost 0 bases, and 18 bases lay in between. In DNA form, the CDR3 reads TGTGCCAGCAGCTTAGATTATTTCCACAGGACCCTAGCCAAAAACATTCAGTACTTC. The encoded protein is CASSLDYFHRTLAKNIQYF.

V and J are TRBV28 and TRBJ1-3; D remains unclear. The CDR3 runs to 13 residues. Germline CDR1 is MDHEN and CDR2 is SYDVKM. V was pared by 5 bases and J by 4 bases, with 9 bases between. This CDR3 is CASSIVVGNTIYF. CDR3 DNA sequence: TGTGCCAGCAGTATCGTCGTGGGAAACACCATATATTTT.

The chain uses TRBV18 and TRBJ2-7, with 8 nucleotides matching TRBD1. The CDR3 totals 15 residues. Losses at the gene ends were 2 bases for V and 4 bases for J; bases not matched to a gene: 7. CDR1 is KGHSH, CDR2 LQKENI, per germline. CDR3 loop: CASSPVAGGDYEQYF. CDR3 nucleotides: TGTGCCAGCTCACCAGTCGCAGGGGGCGATTACGAGCAGTACTTC.

J is TRBJ1-5 and V is TRBV7-9; 11 positions agree with TRBD1. The CDR3 totals 16 residues. Unmatched junction bases numbered 5, after V lost 4 bases and J lost 3 bases. Germline lookup yields CDR1 SEHNR and CDR2 FQNEAQ (reference sequence). CDR3 sequence reads: CASSSRTGGDNQPQHF. The CDR3 region has the DNA TGTGCCAGCAGCTCTCGGACAGGGGGCGACAATCAGCCCCAGCATTTT.

The genes are TRBV19 and TRBJ2-1; 9 bases line up with TRBD1. CDR3 length: 13 residues. Germline CDR1 and CDR2: LNHDA and SQIVND (reference sequence). The V segment lost 4 bases and the J segment 7 bases; nucleotides outside the gene matches: 2. The CDR3 sequence: CASSNRGPNEQFF. The CDR3 DNA is TGTGCCAGTAGTAACAGGGGGCCGAATGAGCAGTTCTTC.

The chain recombines TRBV2 with TRBJ1-1; D call uncertain. The germline V gene encodes CDR1 SNHLY and CDR2 FYNNEI. The V and J ends lost 5 bases and 6 bases respectively, with 10 bases between them. The CDR3 loop spans 12 amino acids. CDR3 amino acids: CASSSGWAEAFF. CDR3 nucleotide sequence: TGTGCCAGCAGTAGCGGGTGGGCTGAAGCTTTCTTT.

The genes are TRBV29-1 and TRBJ2-2, with a weak D call TRBD2 (6 bases). The ends were cut back, 4 bases at V and 8 bases at J, with 14 bases in the middle. The CDR3 loop spans 13 amino acids. CDR1 is SQVTM, CDR2 ANQGSEA, per germline. The CDR3 loop is CSVAGDFLGELFF. CDR3 nucleotide sequence: TGCAGCGTTGCGGGGGACTTTCTAGGGGAGCTGTTTTTT.